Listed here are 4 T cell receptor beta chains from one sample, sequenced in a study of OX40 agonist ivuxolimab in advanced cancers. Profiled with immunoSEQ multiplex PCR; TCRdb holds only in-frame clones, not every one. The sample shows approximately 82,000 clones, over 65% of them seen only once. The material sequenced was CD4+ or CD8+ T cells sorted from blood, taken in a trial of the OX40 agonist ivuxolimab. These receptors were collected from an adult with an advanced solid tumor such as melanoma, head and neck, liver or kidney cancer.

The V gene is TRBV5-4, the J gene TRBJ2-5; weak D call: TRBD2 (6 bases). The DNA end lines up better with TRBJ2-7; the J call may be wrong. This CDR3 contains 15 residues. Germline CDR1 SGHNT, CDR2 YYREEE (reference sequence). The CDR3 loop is CASSPRGSRAYEQYF. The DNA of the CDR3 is TGTGCCAGCAGCCCCCGGGGGAGCCGGGCCTACGAGCAGTACTTC.

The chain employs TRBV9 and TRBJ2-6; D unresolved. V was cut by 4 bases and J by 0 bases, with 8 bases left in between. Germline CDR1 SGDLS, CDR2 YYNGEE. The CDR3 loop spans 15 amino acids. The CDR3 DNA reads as TGTGCCAGCAGCTCCCCAGACTCTGGGGCCAACGTCCTGACTTTC. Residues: CASSSPDSGANVLTF. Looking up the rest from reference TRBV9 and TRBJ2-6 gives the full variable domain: DSGVTQTPKHLITATGQRVTLRCSPRSGDLSVYWYQQSLDQGLQFLIQYYNGEERAKGNILERFSAQQFPDLHSELNLSSLELGDSALYFCASSSPDSGANVLTFGAGSRLTVL.

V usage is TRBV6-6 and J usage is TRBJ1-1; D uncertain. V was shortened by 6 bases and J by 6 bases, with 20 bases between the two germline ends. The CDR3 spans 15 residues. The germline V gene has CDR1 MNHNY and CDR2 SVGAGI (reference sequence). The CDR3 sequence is CASSGSGSNYPEAFF. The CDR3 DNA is TGTGCCAGCAGCGGATCGGGTAGCAACTACCCTGAAGCTTTCTTT.

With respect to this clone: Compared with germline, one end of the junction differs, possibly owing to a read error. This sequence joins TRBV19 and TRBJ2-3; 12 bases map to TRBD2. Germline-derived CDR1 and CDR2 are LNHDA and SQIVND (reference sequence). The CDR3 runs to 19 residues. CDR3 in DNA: TGTGCCAGTAGCATAGGGCTAGCGGGGGGGAGGATTAGCGGAGATACGCAGTATTTT. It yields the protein CASSIGLAGGRISGDTQYF.